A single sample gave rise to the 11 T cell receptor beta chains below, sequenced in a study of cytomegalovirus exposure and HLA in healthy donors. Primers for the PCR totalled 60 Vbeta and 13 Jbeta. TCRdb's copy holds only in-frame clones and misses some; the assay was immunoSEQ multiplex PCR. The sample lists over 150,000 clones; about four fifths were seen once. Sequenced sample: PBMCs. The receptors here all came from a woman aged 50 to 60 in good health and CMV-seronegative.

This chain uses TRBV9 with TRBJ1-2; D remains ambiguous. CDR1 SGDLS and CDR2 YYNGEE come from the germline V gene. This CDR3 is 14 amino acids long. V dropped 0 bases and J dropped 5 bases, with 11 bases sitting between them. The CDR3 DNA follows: TGTGCCAGCAGCGTAGACGAGGGTGGATATGGCTACACCTTC. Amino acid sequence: CASSVDEGGYGYTF.

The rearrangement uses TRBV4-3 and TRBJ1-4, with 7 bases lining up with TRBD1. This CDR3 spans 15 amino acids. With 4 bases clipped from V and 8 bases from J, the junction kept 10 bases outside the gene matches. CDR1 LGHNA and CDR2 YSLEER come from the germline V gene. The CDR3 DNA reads TGCGCCAGCAGCCGACAAACAGGGGTTCCAGAAAAACTGTTTTTT. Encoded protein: CASSRQTGVPEKLFF.

The chain's CDR3 is CASSHRDRGKSPLHF. CDR3 DNA: TGTGCCAGCAGTCACCGGGACAGGGGAAAATCACCCCTCCACTTT. This chain uses TRBV2 with TRBJ1-6, with 10 bases lining up with TRBD1. V shed 5 bases, J shed 10 bases, and the junction held 8 bases outside the gene matches. Germline V CDR1 and CDR2: SNHLY, FYNNEI. This CDR3 contains 15 residues.

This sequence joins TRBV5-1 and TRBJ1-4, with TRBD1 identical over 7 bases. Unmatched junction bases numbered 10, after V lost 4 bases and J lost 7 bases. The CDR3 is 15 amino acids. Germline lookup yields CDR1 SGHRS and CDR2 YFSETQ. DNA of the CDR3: TGCGCCAGCAGCGCAAGACAGGGAGAGAGTGAAAAACTGTTTTTT. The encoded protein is CASSARQGESEKLFF.

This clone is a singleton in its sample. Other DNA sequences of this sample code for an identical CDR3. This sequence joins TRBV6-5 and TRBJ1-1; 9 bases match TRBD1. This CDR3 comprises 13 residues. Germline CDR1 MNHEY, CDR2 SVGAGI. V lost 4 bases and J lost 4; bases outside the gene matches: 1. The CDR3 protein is CASSSTGGTEAFF. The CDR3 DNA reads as TGTGCCAGCAGTTCGACAGGGGGCACTGAAGCTTTCTTT.

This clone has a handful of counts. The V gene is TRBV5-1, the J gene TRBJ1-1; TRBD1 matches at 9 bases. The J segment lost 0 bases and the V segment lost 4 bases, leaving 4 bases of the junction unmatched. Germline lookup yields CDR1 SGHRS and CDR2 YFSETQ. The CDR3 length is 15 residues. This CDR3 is CASSVGQGMNTEAFF. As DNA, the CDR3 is TGCGCCAGCAGCGTAGGACAGGGGATGAACACTGAAGCTTTCTTT.

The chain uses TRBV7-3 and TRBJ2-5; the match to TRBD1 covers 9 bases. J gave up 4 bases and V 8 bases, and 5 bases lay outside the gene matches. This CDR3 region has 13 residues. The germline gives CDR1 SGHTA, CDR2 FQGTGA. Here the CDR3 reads CASGQGNSETQYF. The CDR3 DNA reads TGTGCCAGCGGACAGGGGAATTCAGAGACCCAGTACTTC.

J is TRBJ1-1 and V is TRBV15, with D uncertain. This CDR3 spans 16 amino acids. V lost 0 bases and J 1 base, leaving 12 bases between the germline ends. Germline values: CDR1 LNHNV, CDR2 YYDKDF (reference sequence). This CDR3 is CATSRDQAQWNTEAFF. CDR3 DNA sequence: TGTGCCACCAGCAGAGATCAAGCGCAGTGGAACACTGAAGCTTTCTTT.

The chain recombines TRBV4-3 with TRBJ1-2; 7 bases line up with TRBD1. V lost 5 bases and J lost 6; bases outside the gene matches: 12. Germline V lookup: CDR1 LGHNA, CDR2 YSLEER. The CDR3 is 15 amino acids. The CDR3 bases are TGCGCCAGCAGCAGACTCGAACAGGGGTTAGATGGCTACACCTTC. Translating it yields CASSRLEQGLDGYTF.

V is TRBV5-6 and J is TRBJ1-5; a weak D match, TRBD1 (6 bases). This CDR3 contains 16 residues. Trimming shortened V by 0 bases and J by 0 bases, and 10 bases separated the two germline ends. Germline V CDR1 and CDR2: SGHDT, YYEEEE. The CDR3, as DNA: TGTGCCAGCAGCTTGGGAGGACAGTTTAGCAATCAGCCCCAGCATTTT. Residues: CASSLGGQFSNQPQHF.

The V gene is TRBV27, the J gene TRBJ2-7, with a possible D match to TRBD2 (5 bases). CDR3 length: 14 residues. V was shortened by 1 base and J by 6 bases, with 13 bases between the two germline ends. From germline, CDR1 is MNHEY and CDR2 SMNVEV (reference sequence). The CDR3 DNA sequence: TGTGCCAGCAGTTTATTCGGGATAGACCGCGAGCAGTACTTC. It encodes CASSLFGIDREQYF.